Sequencing of this T cell receptor beta chain was carried out in a study of control samples from healthy donors and cancer patients. Sequencing used immunoSEQ multiplex PCR; TCRdb keeps in-frame clones, though not all of them. The profile shows about 92,000 clones, roughly four fifths of them singletons. Germline V gene data show CDR1 as SGHRS and CDR2 as YFSETQ. The CDR3 spans 14 residues. V lost 3 bases and J lost 7, with 14 bases in between. Specimen: blood. This clonotype was obtained from a woman aged 55-69 years in good health. This chain connects TRBV5-1 to TRBJ2-1; D is ambiguous. Here the CDR3 DNA reads TGCGCCAGCAGCTCCTGGGCCATGGGTAATGAGCAGTTCTTC. It is translated as CASSSWAMGNEQFF.